Following are 18 T cell receptor beta chains from one sample sequenced in a study of T cells in localized non-small cell lung cancer. Sequencing was performed with immunoSEQ multiplex PCR; in TCRdb, only in-frame clones are kept and a portion is missing. The sample lists tens of thousands of clones, approximately 85% occurring once. Sequenced here: peripheral blood, sampled before any cancer treatment. Receptors were obtained from a man between 40 and 75 years old with stage I lung adenocarcinoma.

This clone appeared a single time. V gene TRBV18 combines with J gene TRBJ1-4; 8 bases align to TRBD1. The J segment lost 0 bases and the V segment lost 2 bases, leaving 2 bases of the junction unmatched. The CDR3 loop spans 16 amino acids. Germline-derived CDR1 and CDR2 are KGHSH and LQKENI. The chain's CDR3 is CASSPRQGTTNEKLFF. The DNA for the CDR3 is TGTGCCAGCTCACCAAGACAGGGGACAACTAATGAAAAACTGTTTTTT.

The chain has TRBV7-9 and TRBJ1-3, with D unclear. Germline CDR1 reads SEHNR; CDR2 reads FQNEAQ (reference sequence). There are 15 residues in the CDR3. Between the trimmed V and J ends, which lost 4 bases and 1 base, there was a span of 11 bases. CDR3 residues: CASSSSPGSGNTIYF. The CDR3, as DNA: TGTGCCAGCAGCTCCTCACCGGGGTCTGGAAACACCATATATTTT.

The rearrangement joins TRBV6-4 to TRBJ2-1; TRBD2 might be the D (5 bases). Trimming removed 6 bases from V and 7 bases from J, with 19 bases in between. Germline CDR1 MRHNA, CDR2 SNTAGT. The CDR3 runs to 15 residues. The CDR3, as DNA: TGTGCCAGCAGGAGGGCTAGCCGCCTTGGGAATGAGCAGTTCTTC. This gives the protein CASRRASRLGNEQFF.

The rearrangement links TRBV7-8 to TRBJ2-7; D might be TRBD1 or TRBD2, each matching 6 bases. Germline CDR1 and CDR2: SGHVS and FQNEAQ. This CDR3 comprises 14 residues. V was clipped by 5 bases and J by 3 bases, with 14 bases between them. CDR3 nucleotide sequence: TGTGCCAGCAGCGAGGGGGGCATTTACTACGAGCAGTACTTC. It is translated as CASSEGGIYYEQYF.

V and J are TRBV5-1 and TRBJ2-1; no reliable D call. CDR3 size: 12 residues. V was clipped by 0 bases and J by 9 bases, with 7 bases between them. CDR1 is SGHRS, CDR2 YFSETQ, per germline. CDR3 sequence reads: CASSLARTEQFF. CDR3 bases: TGCGCCAGCAGCTTGGCCCGGACTGAGCAGTTCTTC.

The chain links TRBV7-9 to TRBJ2-1; D is undetermined. CDR3 size: 12 residues. V was pared by 1 base and J by 10 bases, with 8 bases between. CDR1 is SEHNR, CDR2 FQNEAQ, per germline (reference sequence). CDR3 nucleotide sequence: TGTGCCAGCAGCTTAGTTGAGGCCGAGCAGTTCTTC. Translation gives CASSLVEAEQFF.

The rearrangement uses TRBV11-2 and TRBJ2-3; 7 nucleotides line up with TRBD2. Per the germline V gene, CDR1 is SGHAT and CDR2 is FQNNGV. The CDR3 runs 15 residues. With V trimmed by 2 bases and J by 1 base, 3 bases remained unmatched. CDR3 DNA sequence: TGTGCCAGCAGCTTACAGCTAGCGGGCACAGATACGCAGTATTTT. Translating it yields CASSLQLAGTDTQYF.

This CDR3 is CASSPGGAPEAFF. CDR3 sequence (DNA): TGTGCCAGCTCACCCGGAGGGGCCCCAGAAGCTTTCTTT. The chain links TRBV18 to TRBJ1-1; the D gene is possibly TRBD1 (5 bases). The germline CDR1 and CDR2 sequences are KGHSH and LQKENI. V lost 3 bases to trimming and J lost 8 bases, with 13 bases between them. The CDR3 consists of 13 residues.

The V and J genes are TRBV28 and TRBJ2-5; TRBD1 aligns across 7 bases. Germline assignment: CDR1 MDHEN and CDR2 SYDVKM. This CDR3 has 13 residues. J lost 5 bases, V lost 5 bases, and 5 bases had no gene match. For the CDR3, the DNA is TGTGCCAGCAGTCAGGGGGTCGGGGAGACCCAGTACTTC. Protein product: CASSQGVGETQYF.

The chain has TRBV11-2 and TRBJ2-7, with D tentatively TRBD1 (6 bases). The CDR3 has 17 residues. The germline gives CDR1 SGHAT, CDR2 FQNNGV. V shed 2 bases and J shed 3 bases, with 20 bases lying between them. The chain's CDR3 is CASSLNSGHPINYEQYF. The CDR3 nucleotides read TGTGCCAGCAGCTTAAATTCGGGACACCCGATTAACTACGAGCAGTACTTC.

A few counts support this clone. The chain couples TRBV7-6 to TRBJ2-7, with TRBD1 identical over 9 bases. CDR1 is SGHVS and CDR2 is FNYEAQ in the germline V gene. The CDR3 loop spans 13 amino acids. The J segment lost 4 bases and the V segment lost 4 bases, leaving 2 bases of the junction unmatched. The CDR3 DNA is TGTGCCAGCAGCTGGACAGGGGAGTACGAGCAGTACTTC. This encodes CASSWTGEYEQYF.

The chain carries TRBV6-1 and TRBJ2-7; D gene uncertain. The CDR3 runs to 12 residues. Per germline, CDR1 MNHNS and CDR2 SASEGT. The V end lost 1 base, the J end lost 4 bases, and 5 bases lay between the germline ends. Here the CDR3 DNA reads TGTGCCAGCAGTGAAGGGATTTACGAGCAGTACTTC. It yields the protein CASSEGIYEQYF.

This sequence joins TRBV19 and TRBJ2-1; 15 bases are shared with TRBD2. CDR1 is LNHDA and CDR2 is SQIVND in the germline V gene (reference sequence). The CDR3 length is 16 residues. The junction had 8 bases not matched to a gene; V was cut back by 5 bases and J by 9 bases. CDR3 nucleotides: TGTGCCAGTAGTCGAGGACTAGCGGGGGGGCAGGGTGAGCAGTTCTTC. Residues: CASSRGLAGGQGEQFF.

The chain combines TRBV18 with TRBJ2-5; D ambiguous. CDR1 and CDR2 from the germline V gene are KGHSH and LQKENI. Trimming removed 2 bases at V and 4 bases at J, with 8 bases between. This CDR3 region has 13 residues. The CDR3 loop is CASSPTNTETQYF. In nucleotides, the CDR3 is TGTGCCAGCTCACCAACAAATACAGAGACCCAGTACTTC.

The V call is TRBV5-6, the J call TRBJ1-3; weak D call: TRBD1 (6 bases). Germline values: CDR1 SGHDT, CDR2 YYEEEE. The CDR3 runs to 11 residues. The germline V and J ends were trimmed by 0 bases and 15 bases, with 10 bases remaining between them. CDR3 nucleotides: TGTGCCAGCAGCTTGGGGCGGGACAAATATTTT. Translation: CASSLGRDKYF.

J is TRBJ2-3 and V is TRBV2; D might be TRBD1 (6 bases). The V gene's germline CDR1 is SNHLY and CDR2 FYNNEI. CDR3 length: 15 amino acids. V lost 9 bases to trimming and J lost 1 base, with 17 bases between them. CDR3 loop: CASSRGNSGTDTQYF. In DNA form, the CDR3 reads TGTGCCAGTTCCAGGGGCAACTCGGGCACAGATACGCAGTATTTT.

The chain couples TRBV30 to TRBJ1-3; possible D gene TRBD1, 5 bases. Germline CDR1 GTSNPN, CDR2 SVGIG (reference sequence). CDR3 length: 14 residues. Trimming removed 4 bases from V and 1 base from J, with 11 bases in between. CDR3 nucleotides: TGTGCCTGGAACCGACAGAATTCTGGAAACACCATATATTTT. This encodes CAWNRQNSGNTIYF.

The chain recombines TRBV18 with TRBJ1-5; D call uncertain. Germline lookup yields CDR1 KGHSH and CDR2 LQKENI. V lost 0 bases, J lost 3 bases, and 6 bases lay in between. The CDR3 sequence is 14 residues long. CDR3 amino acids: CASSPPAANQPQHF. As DNA, the CDR3 is TGTGCCAGCTCACCACCGGCAGCCAATCAGCCCCAGCATTTT.